This paragraph covers one TCR beta chain sequence. Its antigen is undetermined. This specimen comes from a study of shared clonotypes between healthy human individuals. CDR3 length: 15 residues. V shed 3 bases, J shed 2 bases, and the junction held 5 bases outside the gene matches. Per the germline V gene, CDR1 is SEHNR and CDR2 is FQNEAQ (reference sequence). The assay used deep level. The assay was immunoSEQ multiplex PCR, and TCRdb's table has in-frame clones only and misses some. This sample has about 960,000 clones, with 76% found just once. Whole-study results and caveats: Naive subsets generally had larger estimated richness than memory subsets. Some naive CD4 clonotypes, around 5%, turned up in common across a handful of donors.

V is TRBV7-9 and J is TRBJ1-1, with TRBD1 matching over 8 bases. This receptor was taken from a man aged 18-30 years in good health. The specimen sequenced was memory CD4+ T cells sorted from blood. The subset: CD45RA-negative fraction. The chain's CDR3 is CASSLDTGGNTEAFF. The CDR3 nucleotides read TGTGCCAGCAGCTTGGACACAGGGGGAAACACTGAAGCTTTCTTT. Using reference TRBV7-9 and TRBJ1-1 for the parts outside the CDR3, the full variable domain is DTGVSQNPRHKITKRGQNVTFRCDPISEHNRLYWYRQTLGQGPEFLTYFQNEAQLEKSRLLSDRFSAERPKGSFSTLEIQRTEQGDSAMYLCASSLDTGGNTEAFFGQGTRLTVV.